The next 9 T cell receptor beta chains were all read from a single sample in a study of shared clonotypes between healthy human individuals. Data came from immunoSEQ multiplex PCR; TCRdb stores just in-frame clones and leaves some out. The data contain roughly 650,000 clones, almost 97% of them seen just once; the ten biggest clones take up about 0.06%. Sequences were obtained from naive CD4+ T cells sorted from blood. The subset is: CD45RA+ positively selected. The origin of the receptors is a woman in her 30s in good health.

J is TRBJ2-3 and V is TRBV6-6; perhaps TRBD1 as D (6 bases). CDR3 length: 15 amino acids. V dropped 2 bases and J dropped 4 bases, with 13 bases sitting between them. Germline V gene lookup returns CDR1 MNHNY and CDR2 SVGAGI (reference sequence). CDR3 DNA sequence: TGTGCCAGCAGTTACGCCCAGGACAGATCAGATACGCAGTATTTT. This encodes CASSYAQDRSDTQYF.

The chain employs TRBV6-1 and TRBJ1-4, with TRBD1 matching over 7 bases. Germline CDR1 is MNHNS and CDR2 is SASEGT. J lost 3 bases, V lost 6 bases, and 4 bases had no gene match. The CDR3 contains 14 residues. CDR3 amino acids: CASRGQSANEKLFF. As DNA, the CDR3 is TGTGCCAGCAGGGGACAGTCGGCTAATGAAAAACTGTTTTTT.

The chain carries TRBV7-9 and TRBJ1-2; the D is unclear. Trimming removed 0 bases at V and 4 bases at J, with 9 bases between. Germline values: CDR1 SEHNR, CDR2 FQNEAQ (reference sequence). The length of the CDR3 is 14 residues. CDR3 region: CASSLATGGYGYTF. CDR3 DNA sequence: TGTGCCAGCAGCTTAGCGACCGGTGGCTATGGCTACACCTTC.

The V gene is TRBV13, the J gene TRBJ2-5; D gene ambiguous. V was pared by 4 bases and J by 1 base, with 4 bases between. Per germline, CDR1 PRHDT and CDR2 FYEKMQ (reference sequence). The CDR3 consists of 12 residues. CDR3 in DNA: TGTGCCAGCAGCTGGTCCCAAGAGACCCAGTACTTC. This encodes CASSWSQETQYF.

This clone was seen just once. J is TRBJ1-2 and V is TRBV19; no clear D gene. Germline values: CDR1 LNHDA, CDR2 SQIVND (reference sequence). The ends were cut back, 5 bases at V and 4 bases at J, with 14 bases in the middle. The CDR3 contains 14 residues. The CDR3: CASSLGRKGYGYTF. CDR3 nucleotide sequence: TGTGCCAGTAGTCTAGGCCGGAAAGGCTATGGCTACACCTTC.

The chain employs TRBV18 and TRBJ1-1; D may be TRBD1 (5 bases). The V and J ends lost 0 bases and 4 bases respectively, with 9 bases between them. The CDR3 contains 14 residues. Germline assignment: CDR1 KGHSH and CDR2 LQKENI. CDR3 in DNA: TGTGCCAGCTCACCACCCCGGGGCCCCACTGAAGCTTTCTTT. This translates into CASSPPRGPTEAFF.

V gene TRBV28 combines with J gene TRBJ1-3; TRBD1 aligns across 7 bases. Germline-derived CDR1 and CDR2 are MDHEN and SYDVKM. Germline trimming cut 3 bases from V and 0 bases from J; bases unmatched to any gene: 2. The CDR3 extends over 15 amino acids. CDR3 coding DNA: TGTGCCAGCAGTTTTCAGGGGGACTCTGGAAACACCATATATTTT. Translation: CASSFQGDSGNTIYF.

The chain joins TRBV11-1 to TRBJ2-1; no clear D gene. The CDR3 length is 15 residues. Germline V lookup: CDR1 SGHAT, CDR2 FQDESV (reference sequence). Trimming stripped 1 base from V and 8 bases from J, with 15 bases between. The CDR3 nucleotides read TGTGCCAGCAGCTTAGTGGGATTAGGGCAACATGAGCAGTTCTTC. It translates to CASSLVGLGQHEQFF.

This sequence joins TRBV6-6 and TRBJ2-5; 9 nucleotides agree with TRBD1. The better agreement between TRBJ2-7 and the DNA end casts doubt on the J call. The CDR3 contains 14 residues. Germline-derived CDR1 and CDR2 are MNHNY and SVGAGI (reference sequence). The CDR3 reads CASSRTGAPNEQYF. The CDR3 DNA is TGTGCCAGCAGCCGGACAGGGGCCCCCAACGAGCAGTACTTC.